The sequence of this T cell receptor beta chain was determined in a study of cytomegalovirus exposure and HLA in healthy donors. General study findings and limits: A later analysis found that most CMV-associated TCR beta chains appeared HLA-restricted. Reportedly, diagnosis of cytomegalovirus status by the classifier showed high specificity and sensitivity. One variant, a missense change in DCLRE1C, was linked in a later analysis to TCR beta V- and J-gene trimming.

Turning to this clone: Its antigen is as yet unknown.

This PCR relied on a set of 60 Vbeta primers and 13 Jbeta primers. Assay used: immunoSEQ multiplex PCR; TCRdb lists only in-frame clones, some missing. Among about 98,000 clones listed, approximately 79% were seen once. The CDR3 sequence is 16 residues long. The J segment lost 5 bases and the V segment lost 3 bases, leaving 8 bases of the junction unmatched. Germline CDR1 reads SGHRS; CDR2 reads YFSETQ. J is TRBJ1-4 and V is TRBV5-1, with 9 bases identical to TRBD1. The clonotype was recovered from a male donor in good health and CMV-seronegative. The sample was PBMCs. The CDR3 loop is CASSSTPGQGNEKLFF. The CDR3 region has the DNA TGCGCCAGCAGCTCCACCCCGGGACAGGGAAATGAAAAACTGTTTTTT.